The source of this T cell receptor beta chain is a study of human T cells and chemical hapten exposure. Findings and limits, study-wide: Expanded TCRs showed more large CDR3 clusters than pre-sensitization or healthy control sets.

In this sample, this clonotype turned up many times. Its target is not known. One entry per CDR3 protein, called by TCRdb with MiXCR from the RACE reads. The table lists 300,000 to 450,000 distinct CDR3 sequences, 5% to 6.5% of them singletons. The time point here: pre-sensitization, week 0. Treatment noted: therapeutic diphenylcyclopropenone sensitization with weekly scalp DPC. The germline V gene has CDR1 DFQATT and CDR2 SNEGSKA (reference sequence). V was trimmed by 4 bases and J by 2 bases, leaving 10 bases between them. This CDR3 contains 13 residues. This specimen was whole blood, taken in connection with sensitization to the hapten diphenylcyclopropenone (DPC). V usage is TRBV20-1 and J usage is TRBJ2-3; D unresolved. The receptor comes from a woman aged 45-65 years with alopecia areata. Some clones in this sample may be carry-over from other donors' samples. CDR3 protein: CSATHGLTDTQYF. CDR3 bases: TGCAGTGCTACCCATGGGCTCACAGATACGCAGTATTTT.